The entry below describes one T cell receptor (beta chain). Its target is unknown. RNA transcripts gave rise to amplified TCR beta CDR3 regions. An initial round of RT-PCR targeting the TCR CDR3 relied on the HTBI primer set. From the multiplex PCR reads, TCRdb called clonotypes with MiXCR, one entry per CDR3 protein. The data contain some 440,000 distinct CDR3 sequences, more than 15% of them singletons. These data are taken from a study of T cells in Graves' hyperthyroidism and ophthalmopathy. General observations from the study: Blood held most thyroid clonotypes expanded above 0.001 frequency. Ophthalmopathy was model-predicted a median roughly 6.2 months pre-onset.

Researchers defined stable Graves' hyperthyroidism as no ophthalmopathy progression within 18 months. Germline V gene data show CDR1 as SNHLY and CDR2 as FYNNEI. The CDR3 spans 16 residues. Trimming took 7 bases from V and 3 from J; bases not matched to a gene: 11. Specimen: blood. The TCR comes from a woman aged 18-29 years with Graves' hyperthyroidism. The chain couples TRBV2 to TRBJ2-5, with TRBD1 identical over 10 bases. CDR3 residues: CASNPGQGGEKETQYF. The CDR3 bases are TGTGCCAGCAATCCAGGACAGGGGGGGGAGAAAGAGACCCAGTACTTC.